The 10 T cell receptor beta chains reported below all come from one sample, sequenced in a study of cytomegalovirus exposure and HLA in healthy donors (dated by TCRdb to the late 2010s). Libraries were built with the immunoSEQ multiplex PCR assay. The multiplex PCR relied on a mix of 60 forward primers for TCR Vbeta segments and 13 reverse primers for TCR Jbeta segments. Imported from immuneACCESS, the table was reduced by TCRdb to in-frame sequences with V and J called. These copies leave out some clones; in studies compared against another copy, an unresolved V gene accounts for under half, and the cause of the remainder is not known. The sample table lists over 80,000 clones, roughly four fifths of them with a count of one. The ten largest clones capture approximately 3.6% of the sample. The specimen was PBMCs. All receptors come from a man aged 50 to 59 in good health and CMV-seronegative.

CDR3 DNA: TGCGCCAGCAGTGAGTCGCGTAAAACAGCCTCTAACTATGGCTACACCTTC. As protein: CASSESRKTASNYGYTF. The V gene is TRBV10-1, the J gene TRBJ1-2; D call uncertain. The CDR3 spans 17 residues. Germline V lookup: CDR1 WNHNN, CDR2 SYGVQD (reference sequence). Trimming cost V 0 bases and J 0 bases, with 14 bases left between them.

The chain employs TRBV28 and TRBJ1-1; 9 bases match TRBD1. The CDR3 has 16 residues. Per the germline V gene, CDR1 is MDHEN and CDR2 is SYDVKM. J lost 1 base, V lost 8 bases, and 11 bases had no gene match. The CDR3 protein is CASGLPGQGGNTEAFF. CDR3 nucleotides: TGTGCCAGCGGGTTACCGGGACAGGGAGGGAACACTGAAGCTTTCTTT.

This chain uses TRBV9 with TRBJ1-3; 9 positions match TRBD1. The CDR3 runs 16 residues. Germline CDR1 reads SGDLS; CDR2 reads YYNGEE. Trimming removed 0 bases from V and 4 bases from J; junction bases left unmatched: 5. CDR3 nucleotides: TGTGCCAGCAGCGTAGGGGACAGGGTCGGGGGAAACACCATATATTTT. Translated, it gives CASSVGDRVGGNTIYF.

The gene calls are TRBV30 and TRBJ2-1, with D possibly matching TRBD2 (6 bases). CDR3 length equals 16 residues. CDR1 and CDR2 from the germline V gene are GTSNPN and SVGIG (reference sequence). With 2 bases removed from V and 5 bases from J, the gap between germline ends came to 19 bases. CDR3 region: CAWSRGGGAHDNEQFF. The CDR3 coding sequence is TGTGCCTGGAGTAGGGGAGGCGGGGCCCACGACAATGAGCAGTTCTTC.

This chain links TRBV15 with TRBJ2-1; D gene unclear. The CDR3 loop spans 15 amino acids. The germline gives CDR1 LNHNV, CDR2 YYDKDF (reference sequence). V lost 1 base and J lost 5, with 12 bases in between. The DNA for the CDR3 is TGTGCCACCAGCAGAGCCAACTCCTTTAACAATGAGCAGTTCTTC. Amino acid sequence: CATSRANSFNNEQFF.

This chain links TRBV30 with TRBJ2-2; TRBD2 might be the D (5 bases). The CDR3 sequence is 14 residues long. Germline CDR1 is GTSNPN and CDR2 is SVGIG (reference sequence). Trimming left V 0 bases short and J 2 bases short, with 7 bases between. The CDR3 sequence is CAWSVPGNTGELFF. The CDR3, as DNA: TGTGCCTGGAGTGTACCGGGAAACACCGGGGAGCTGTTTTTT.

This sequence joins TRBV20-1 and TRBJ2-3; D not certain. The germline V gene has CDR1 DFQATT and CDR2 SNEGSKA (reference sequence). This CDR3 has 11 amino acids. Trimming pared 4 bases from V and 3 bases from J, leaving 5 bases between. CDR3 DNA: TGCAGTGCTACTATGACAGATACGCAGTATTTT. Translated, it gives CSATMTDTQYF.

The chain combines TRBV10-3 with TRBJ2-1, with D hard to call. CDR1 and CDR2 from the germline V gene are ENHRY and SYGVKD. V lost 8 bases to trimming and J lost 3 bases, with 14 bases between them. CDR3 size: 14 residues. The DNA of the CDR3 is TGTGCCATCCGTCCTCCAGGCGTCTACAATGAGCAGTTCTTC. Translated, it gives CAIRPPGVYNEQFF.

The chain uses TRBV5-1 and TRBJ2-3; D is undetermined. Germline-derived CDR1 and CDR2 are SGHRS and YFSETQ. Between the trimmed V and J ends, which lost 0 bases and 2 bases, there was a span of 7 bases. The CDR3 sequence is 14 residues long. The CDR3 coding sequence is TGCGCCAGCAGCTTGGAACAGTTCACAGATACGCAGTATTTT. Its protein product is CASSLEQFTDTQYF.

The gene calls are TRBV2 and TRBJ1-4; D gene ambiguous. The CDR3 runs to 11 residues. Germline V gene sequence: CDR1 SNHLY, CDR2 FYNNEI. The V gene lost 3 bases and the J gene lost 8 bases, with 4 bases spanning the gap. DNA of the CDR3: TGTGCCAGCAGTGAGAGGGAAAAACTGTTTTTT. It encodes CASSEREKLFF.